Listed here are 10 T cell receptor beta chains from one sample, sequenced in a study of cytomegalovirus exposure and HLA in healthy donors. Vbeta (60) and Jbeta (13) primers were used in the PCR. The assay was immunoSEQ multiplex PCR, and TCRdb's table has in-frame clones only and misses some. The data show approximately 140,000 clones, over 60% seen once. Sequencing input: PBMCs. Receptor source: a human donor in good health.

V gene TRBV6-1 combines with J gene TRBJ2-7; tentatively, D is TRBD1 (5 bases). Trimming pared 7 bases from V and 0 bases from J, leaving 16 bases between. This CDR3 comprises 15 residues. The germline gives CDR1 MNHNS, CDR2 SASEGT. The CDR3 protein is CASTVTAGSSYEQYF. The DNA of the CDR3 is TGTGCCAGCACCGTAACGGCAGGGTCCTCCTACGAGCAGTACTTC.

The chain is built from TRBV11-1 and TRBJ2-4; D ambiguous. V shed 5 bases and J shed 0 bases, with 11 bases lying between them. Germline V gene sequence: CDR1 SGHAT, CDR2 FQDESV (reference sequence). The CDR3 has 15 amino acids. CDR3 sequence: CASSPPGLAKNIQYF. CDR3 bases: TGTGCCAGCAGCCCGCCCGGTTTAGCCAAAAACATTCAGTACTTC.

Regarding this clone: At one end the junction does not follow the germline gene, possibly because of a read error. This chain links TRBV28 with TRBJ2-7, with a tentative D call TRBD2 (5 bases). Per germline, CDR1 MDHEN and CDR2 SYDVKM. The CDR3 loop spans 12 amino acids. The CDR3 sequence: CASSLGQRAWHF. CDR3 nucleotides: TGTGCCAGCAGTTTAGGGCAGAGGGCGTGGCACTTC.

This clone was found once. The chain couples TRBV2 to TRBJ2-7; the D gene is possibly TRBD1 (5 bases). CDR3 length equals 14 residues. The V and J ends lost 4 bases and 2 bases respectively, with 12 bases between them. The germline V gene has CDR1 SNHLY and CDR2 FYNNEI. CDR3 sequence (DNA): TGTGCCAGCAGTGGGTCGGACATAGCCTACGAGCAGTACTTC. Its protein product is CASSGSDIAYEQYF.

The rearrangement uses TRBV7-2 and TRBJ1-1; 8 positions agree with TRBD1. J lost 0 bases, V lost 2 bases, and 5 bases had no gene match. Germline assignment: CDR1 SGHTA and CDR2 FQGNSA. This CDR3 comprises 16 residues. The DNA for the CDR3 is TGTGCCAGCAGCTTACAGGGGGCCTCTTTGAACACTGAAGCTTTCTTT. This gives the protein CASSLQGASLNTEAFF.

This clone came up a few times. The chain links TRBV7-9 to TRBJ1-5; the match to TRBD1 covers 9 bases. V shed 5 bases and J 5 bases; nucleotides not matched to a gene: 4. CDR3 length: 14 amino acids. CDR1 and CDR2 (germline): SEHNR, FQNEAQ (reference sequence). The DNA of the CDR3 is TGTGCCAGCAGCCAGGACAGGGGAGATCAGCCCCAGCATTTT. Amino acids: CASSQDRGDQPQHF.

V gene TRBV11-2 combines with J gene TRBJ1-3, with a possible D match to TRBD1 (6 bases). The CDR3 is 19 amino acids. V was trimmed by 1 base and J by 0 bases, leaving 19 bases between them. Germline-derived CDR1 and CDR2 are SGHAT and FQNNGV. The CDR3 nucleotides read TGTGCCAGCAGCTTAGCGGGGGGGGGCCGCTTATCCTCTGGAAACACCATATATTTT. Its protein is CASSLAGGGRLSSGNTIYF.

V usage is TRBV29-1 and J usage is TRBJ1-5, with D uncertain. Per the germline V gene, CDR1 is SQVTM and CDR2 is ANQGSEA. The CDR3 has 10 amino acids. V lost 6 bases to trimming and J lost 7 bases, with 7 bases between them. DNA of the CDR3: TGCAGCGTCCCCGGGCAGCCCCAGCATTTT. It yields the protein CSVPGQPQHF.

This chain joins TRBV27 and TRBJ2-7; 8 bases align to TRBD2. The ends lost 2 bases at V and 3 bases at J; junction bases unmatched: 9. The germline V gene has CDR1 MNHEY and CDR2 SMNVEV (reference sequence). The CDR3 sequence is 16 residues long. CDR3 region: CASSLTLGLAGYEQYF. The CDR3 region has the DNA TGTGCCAGCAGTTTAACTCTGGGGCTAGCGGGCTACGAGCAGTACTTC.

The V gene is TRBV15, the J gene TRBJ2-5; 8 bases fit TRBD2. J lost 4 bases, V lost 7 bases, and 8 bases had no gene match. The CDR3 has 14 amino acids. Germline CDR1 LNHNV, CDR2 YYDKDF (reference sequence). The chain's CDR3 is CATIAGTVGETQYF. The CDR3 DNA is TGTGCCACCATAGCGGGGACGGTCGGAGAGACCCAGTACTTC. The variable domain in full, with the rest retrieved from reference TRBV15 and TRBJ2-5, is DAMVIQNPRYQVTQFGKPVTLSCSQTLNHNVMYWYQQKSSQAPKLLFHYYDKDFNNEADTPDNFQSRRPNTSFCFLDIRSPGLGDTAMYLCATIAGTVGETQYFGPGTRLLVL.